This entry is about one T cell receptor beta chain. The data stem from a study of technical replicates of blood from a few donors. Measured with immunoSEQ multiplex PCR; TCRdb has only the in-frame clones, and not every one. In the table there are 85,000 to 90,000 clones, 85% to 95% of which are singletons. The CDR3 loop spans 17 amino acids. Deletions cut 4 bases from V and 1 base from J, with 21 bases between. The germline CDR1 and CDR2 sequences are SGHDT and YYEEEE. The sample comprised T cells isolated from PBMCs. This chain uses TRBV5-6 with TRBJ2-7; possible D gene TRBD1, 6 bases. The TCR comes from a human donor in good health. CDR3 coding DNA: TGTGCCAGCAGCCGACAGAAACAGGGATCGTTTTCCTACGAGCAGTACTTC. Its protein product is CASSRQKQGSFSYEQYF.